The 27 T cell receptor beta chains below were found in one sample sequenced in a study of blood T cell repertoires in COVID-19. Profiled with immunoSEQ multiplex PCR; TCRdb holds only in-frame clones, not every one. The data contain 150,000 or so clones, roughly 87% of them seen just once; the ten biggest clones take up around 1.2%. The sequencing sample was made of PBMCs or T cells enriched from blood (not recorded which). These receptors came from a human donor with acute COVID-19. The donor label of this sample is uncertain.

The CDR3 DNA sequence: TGCGCCAGCAGCTTTGTCCGGGCGGGTGGCTACACCTTC. Residues: CASSFVRAGGYTF. The V call is TRBV5-1, the J call TRBJ1-2; D is unclear. The germline V gene has CDR1 SGHRS and CDR2 YFSETQ. CDR3 size: 13 residues. V was shortened by 2 bases and J by 7 bases, with 12 bases between the two germline ends. Using reference TRBV5-1 and TRBJ1-2 for the parts outside the CDR3, the full variable domain is KAGVTQTPRYLIKTRGQQVTLSCSPISGHRSVSWYQQTPGQGLQFLFEYFSETQRNKGNFPGRFSGRQFSNSRSEMNVSTLELGDSALYLCASSFVRAGGYTFGSGTRLTVV.

The chain uses TRBV29-1 and TRBJ1-2; D perhaps matches TRBD1 (5 bases). CDR1 is SQVTM and CDR2 is ANQGSEA in the germline V gene. Trimming left V 4 bases short and J 0 bases short, with 9 bases between. The CDR3 is 13 amino acids. This CDR3 is CSVGQQANYGYTF. Written as DNA, the CDR3 is TGCAGCGTTGGACAGCAAGCTAACTATGGCTACACCTTC.

The chain recombines TRBV7-2 with TRBJ1-1, with 8 bases lining up with TRBD1. This CDR3 comprises 16 residues. The germline gives CDR1 SGHTA, CDR2 FQGNSA. Trimming removed 2 bases from V and 4 bases from J; junction bases left unmatched: 9. CDR3 region: CASSLKQTGAGTEAFF. CDR3 bases: TGTGCCAGCAGCTTAAAACAGACAGGGGCCGGCACTGAAGCTTTCTTT.

This chain joins TRBV27 and TRBJ2-7; 9 positions match TRBD1. The V segment lost 5 bases and the J segment 4 bases; nucleotides outside the gene matches: 12. The CDR3 sequence is 16 residues long. CDR1 MNHEY and CDR2 SMNVEV come from the germline V gene (reference sequence). The chain's CDR3 is CASSASLGTGMYEQYF. CDR3 DNA: TGTGCCAGCAGTGCTTCACTGGGGACAGGGATGTACGAGCAGTACTTC.

This rearrangement joins TRBV4-2 to TRBJ2-1; 8 bases map to TRBD2. This CDR3 region has 18 residues. V gave up 0 bases and J gave up 5 bases; unmatched junction bases: 12. The germline V gene has CDR1 LGHNA and CDR2 YNFKEQ. The CDR3 is CASSQDGARGGSNNEQFF. DNA for the CDR3: TGTGCCAGCAGCCAAGATGGGGCACGCGGGGGGTCCAACAATGAGCAGTTCTTC.

The V and J genes are TRBV4-3 and TRBJ1-5; D gene ambiguous. This CDR3 spans 14 amino acids. Germline lookup yields CDR1 LGHNA and CDR2 YSLEER. Trimming removed 1 base at V and 3 bases at J, with 7 bases between. The CDR3 protein is CASSQGHSNQPQHF. CDR3 nucleotide sequence: TGCGCCAGCAGCCAAGGACATTCCAATCAGCCCCAGCATTTT.

CDR3 in DNA: TGTGCCAGCAGTGAGGGGGGTCGGTATGGCTACACCTTC. This gives the protein CASSEGGRYGYTF. The chain is built from TRBV2 and TRBJ1-2, with D possibly being TRBD1 (5 bases). V lost 3 bases to trimming and J lost 5 bases, with 10 bases between them. The CDR3 length is 13 residues. CDR1 and CDR2 from the germline V gene are SNHLY and FYNNEI.

CDR3 sequence reads: CASSFRQGADTQYF. CDR3 coding DNA: TGCGCCAGCAGCTTTCGACAGGGGGCAGATACGCAGTATTTT. The V gene is TRBV5-1, the J gene TRBJ2-3, with 9 bases matching TRBD1. J was trimmed by 4 bases and V by 2 bases; bases with no gene match: 2. The germline CDR1 and CDR2 sequences are SGHRS and YFSETQ. The CDR3 is 14 residues long. Together with reference TRBV5-1 and TRBJ2-3, the CDR3 gives the full variable domain: KAGVTQTPRYLIKTRGQQVTLSCSPISGHRSVSWYQQTPGQGLQFLFEYFSETQRNKGNFPGRFSGRQFSNSRSEMNVSTLELGDSALYLCASSFRQGADTQYFGPGTRLTVL.

This rearrangement joins TRBV10-2 to TRBJ2-3, with TRBD2 identical over 11 bases. Germline CDR1 reads WSHSY; CDR2 reads SAAADI. CDR3 length: 15 amino acids. J was trimmed by 4 bases and V by 0 bases; bases with no gene match: 0. The CDR3 DNA sequence: TGCGCCAGCAGTGAGTCTAGCGGGGGGGCAGATACGCAGTATTTT. Amino acids: CASSESSGGADTQYF.

The rearrangement uses TRBV7-2 and TRBJ2-1; no reliable D call. V was pared by 0 bases and J by 1 base, with 10 bases between. CDR1 and CDR2 from the germline V gene are SGHTA and FQGNSA. CDR3 length: 16 amino acids. For the CDR3, the DNA is TGTGCCAGCAGCTTAGCTGTGGGCCGGTCCTACAATGAGCAGTTCTTC. Amino acid sequence: CASSLAVGRSYNEQFF.

This clone was seen a few times. The chain joins TRBV7-2 to TRBJ2-7; TRBD1 matches 10 bases. The CDR3 is made up of 15 amino acids. Trimming cost V 1 base and J 6 bases; bases outside gene matches: 6. Per germline, CDR1 SGHTA and CDR2 FQGNSA. CDR3 loop: CASSLVGQGKGEQYF. CDR3 sequence (DNA): TGTGCCAGCAGCTTAGTGGGACAGGGGAAGGGCGAGCAGTACTTC.

The V and J genes are TRBV5-5 and TRBJ2-6; D possibly corresponds to TRBD1 (6 bases). This CDR3 is built from 16 residues. The germline CDR1 and CDR2 sequences are SGHKS and YYEKEE (reference sequence). Trimming removed 3 bases at V and 4 bases at J, with 14 bases between. Written as DNA, the CDR3 is TGTGCCAGCAGCTCGCTTAGGGGGTCCGGGGCCAACGTCCTGACTTTC. It translates to CASSSLRGSGANVLTF.

This clone was seen just once. This chain uses TRBV5-4 with TRBJ2-1, with D possibly TRBD1 on 6 matching bases. V lost 2 bases to trimming and J lost 7 bases, with 16 bases between them. The length of the CDR3 is 15 residues. Germline values: CDR1 SGHNT, CDR2 YYREEE (reference sequence). The DNA of the CDR3 is TGTGCCAGCAGCTTAGGAACAGGGCTAGTTAATGAGCAGTTCTTC. It specifies CASSLGTGLVNEQFF.

The rearrangement links TRBV7-9 to TRBJ2-7; D uncertain. The CDR3 contains 12 residues. The germline V gene has CDR1 SEHNR and CDR2 FQNEAQ (reference sequence). Trimming shortened V by 5 bases and J by 4 bases, and 9 bases separated the two germline ends. CDR3 sequence (DNA): TGTGCCAGCAGCCGCGCGCCTTACGAGCAGTACTTC. It encodes CASSRAPYEQYF.

The chain carries TRBV7-9 and TRBJ1-4; TRBD1 might be the D (5 bases). V lost 3 bases and J 9 bases, leaving 20 bases between the germline ends. Germline CDR1 reads SEHNR; CDR2 reads FQNEAQ (reference sequence). CDR3 length equals 16 residues. The CDR3 sequence: CASSFGDSHPLKKLFF. The CDR3 DNA follows: TGTGCCAGCAGCTTCGGAGACAGCCACCCCCTAAAAAAACTGTTTTTT.

The rearrangement joins TRBV10-2 to TRBJ2-3; 11 nucleotides line up with TRBD2. The CDR3 runs to 14 residues. V dropped 6 bases and J dropped 3; count of bases not matched to a gene: 2. Germline lookup yields CDR1 WSHSY and CDR2 SAAADI. CDR3 in DNA: TGCGCCAGCAGCCGACTAGCGGGGACAGATACGCAGTATTTT. Its translation is CASSRLAGTDTQYF.

The genes are TRBV19 and TRBJ1-1; weak D call: TRBD1 (6 bases). V lost 10 bases and J lost 4, with 16 bases in between. CDR3 length: 13 residues. Germline V CDR1 and CDR2: LNHDA, SQIVND (reference sequence). In nucleotides, the CDR3 is TGTGCCACGTGTACAGGGTTCGCCACTGAAGCTTTCTTT. Encoded protein: CATCTGFATEAFF.

The chain joins TRBV9 to TRBJ2-7; D not resolved. The CDR3 totals 16 residues. Trimming pared 0 bases from V and 0 bases from J, leaving 13 bases between. The V gene's germline CDR1 is SGDLS and CDR2 YYNGEE. The CDR3 spells CASSVEWRSPSYEQYF. Here the CDR3 DNA reads TGTGCCAGCAGCGTAGAATGGCGGTCTCCCTCCTACGAGCAGTACTTC. The full variable domain, rest sourced from reference TRBV9 and TRBJ2-7, is DSGVTQTPKHLITATGQRVTLRCSPRSGDLSVYWYQQSLDQGLQFLIQYYNGEERAKGNILERFSAQQFPDLHSELNLSSLELGDSALYFCASSVEWRSPSYEQYFGPGTRLTVT.

This chain connects TRBV7-2 to TRBJ2-7; weak D call: TRBD2 (6 bases). The CDR3 has 14 amino acids. Germline CDR1 is SGHTA and CDR2 is FQGNSA. V shed 3 bases and J shed 7 bases, with 16 bases lying between them. The CDR3 reads CASSFTGLAAEQYF. The CDR3 DNA reads as TGTGCCAGCAGCTTTACGGGACTCGCGGCGGAGCAGTACTTC.

The chain recombines TRBV19 with TRBJ1-5, with a weak D call TRBD1 (6 bases). The CDR3 has 16 residues. Per the germline V gene, CDR1 is LNHDA and CDR2 is SQIVND (reference sequence). V lost 2 bases and J 2 bases, leaving 13 bases between the germline ends. CDR3: CASSIPAGVGNQPQHF. The CDR3 region has the DNA TGTGCCAGTAGTATACCAGCAGGGGTGGGCAATCAGCCCCAGCATTTT.

This clone is a singleton in its sample. This chain joins TRBV5-8 and TRBJ2-3; no clear D. Per the germline V gene, CDR1 is SGHTS and CDR2 is YDEGEE. CDR3 length: 15 residues. Trimming shortened V by 0 bases and J by 4 bases, and 12 bases separated the two germline ends. In DNA, the CDR3 is TGTGCCAGCAGCTTGGGCCCACAAACGTCAGATACGCAGTATTTT. This translates into CASSLGPQTSDTQYF.

V gene TRBV6-2 or TRBV6-3 combines with J gene TRBJ1-1; D not resolved. V lost 3 bases and J 3 bases, leaving 8 bases between the germline ends. The CDR3 has 13 residues. Germline assignment: CDR1 MNHEY and CDR2 SVGEGT. This chain's CDR3 is CASSYYRDTEAFF. CDR3 in DNA: TGTGCCAGCAGTTATTACAGAGACACTGAAGCTTTCTTT.

The chain links TRBV6-5 to TRBJ2-7, with D possibly being TRBD2 (5 bases). From germline, CDR1 is MNHEY and CDR2 SVGAGI. The V and J ends lost 8 bases and 4 bases respectively, with 12 bases between them. There are 12 residues in the CDR3. CDR3: CASGGRTYEQYF. The CDR3 DNA sequence: TGTGCCAGCGGCGGCAGGACTTACGAGCAGTACTTC.

The chain has TRBV19 and TRBJ2-7; no definite D call. The V gene's germline CDR1 is LNHDA and CDR2 SQIVND (reference sequence). CDR3 length: 16 residues. V was clipped by 0 bases and J by 1 base, with 13 bases between them. CDR3 DNA sequence: TGTGCCAGTAGTATAGAAGGTACAGAAAGTTCCTACGAGCAGTACTTC. Translation gives CASSIEGTESSYEQYF.

In its sample, this clone was seen once. J is TRBJ2-7 and V is TRBV30; D is unresolved. V was trimmed by 5 bases and J by 1 base, leaving 12 bases between them. This CDR3 is built from 13 residues. The V gene's germline CDR1 is GTSNPN and CDR2 SVGIG (reference sequence). The CDR3 nucleotides read TGTGCCTGGGCCTCGTACGGTTCCTACGAGCAGTACTTC. It yields the protein CAWASYGSYEQYF.

This sequence joins TRBV4-3 and TRBJ2-7, with D possibly TRBD1 on 5 matching bases. The CDR3 covers 16 residues. V shed 4 bases and J shed 3 bases, with 19 bases lying between them. The germline CDR1 and CDR2 sequences are LGHNA and YSLEER. The CDR3 region is CASSPDTGADYYEQYF. Here the CDR3 DNA reads TGCGCCAGCAGCCCCGATACAGGCGCCGATTACTACGAGCAGTACTTC.

This chain connects TRBV4-1 to TRBJ2-1, with 11 bases fitting TRBD1. CDR3 length: 15 amino acids. The germline V gene encodes CDR1 MGHRA and CDR2 YSYEKL. V lost 2 bases and J lost 7; bases outside the gene matches: 4. The CDR3 here is CASSQMDRGQNEQFF. In DNA, the CDR3 is TGCGCCAGCAGCCAAATGGACAGGGGGCAAAATGAGCAGTTCTTC.